These 24 T cell receptor beta chains originate from one sample sequenced in a study of T cell responses to AZD1222 COVID-19 vaccine. Repertoires were generated with immunoSEQ multiplex PCR, while TCRdb's copy carries only in-frame clones and drops some. The sample includes 95,000 to 100,000 clones, 85% to 90% of them seen just once. Sequenced material: peripheral blood, taken 28 days after the second AZD1222 dose. These TCRs come from an adult who received the AZD1222 COVID-19 vaccine.

This chain links TRBV4-2 with TRBJ1-4; D gene uncertain. Trimming removed 1 base at V and 5 bases at J, with 5 bases between. There are 13 residues in the CDR3. Germline CDR1 and CDR2: LGHNA and YNFKEQ. DNA for the CDR3: TGTGCCAGCAGCCAAGTAAAGAATGAAAAACTGTTTTTT. Encoded protein: CASSQVKNEKLFF.

The V call is TRBV7-9, the J call TRBJ2-1; 11 positions match TRBD2. CDR3 length: 15 residues. Per the germline V gene, CDR1 is SEHNR and CDR2 is FQNEAQ (reference sequence). The V segment lost 5 bases and the J segment 5 bases; nucleotides outside the gene matches: 5. CDR3 bases: TGTGCCAGCAGCCCTGCTAGCGGGAGGCACAATGAGCAGTTCTTC. Residues: CASSPASGRHNEQFF.

This chain connects TRBV4-1 to TRBJ2-1; 9 nucleotides line up with TRBD2. The CDR3 has 17 residues. The J segment lost 7 bases and the V segment lost 4 bases, leaving 14 bases of the junction unmatched. Germline V CDR1 and CDR2: MGHRA, YSYEKL. CDR3 protein: CASSRPQGGLARNEQFF. The CDR3 region has the DNA TGCGCCAGCAGCCGCCCCCAGGGAGGACTAGCGAGGAATGAGCAGTTCTTC.

This clone was counted a few times. The chain uses TRBV2 and TRBJ2-2; D ambiguous. Germline V CDR1 and CDR2: SNHLY, FYNNEI. Trimming stripped 3 bases from V and 6 bases from J, with 8 bases between. The length of the CDR3 is 13 residues. The CDR3 DNA reads TGTGCCAGCAGTGAGAGTCTTCCCGGGGAGCTGTTTTTT. This encodes CASSESLPGELFF.

V and J are TRBV10-3 and TRBJ2-1; 8 bases are shared with TRBD1. V lost 7 bases, J lost 6 bases, and 5 bases stayed unmatched. In germline, CDR1 is ENHRY, CDR2 SYGVKD. CDR3 length: 13 residues. The CDR3 coding sequence is TGTGCCATCAAAGGACAGGGTGGCAATGAGCAGTTCTTC. This gives the protein CAIKGQGGNEQFF.

The rearrangement joins TRBV9 to TRBJ2-1; perhaps D is TRBD1 or TRBD2 (6 bases each). This CDR3 has 17 amino acids. V was pared by 0 bases and J by 0 bases, with 13 bases between. CDR1 is SGDLS, CDR2 YYNGEE, per germline. The CDR3 spells CASSVDPGASSYNEQFF. CDR3 DNA: TGTGCCAGCAGCGTAGATCCGGGGGCTAGCTCCTACAATGAGCAGTTCTTC.

V usage is TRBV5-1 and J usage is TRBJ2-2; 9 nucleotides line up with TRBD2. The CDR3 loop spans 16 amino acids. V was clipped by 0 bases and J by 5 bases; unmatched bases: 5. Germline loops: CDR1 SGHRS, CDR2 YFSETQ. The CDR3 is CASSLVSGSGTGELFF. As DNA, the CDR3 is TGCGCCAGCAGCTTGGTTAGCGGGAGTGGGACCGGGGAGCTGTTTTTT.

This clone was seen only once. The chain recombines TRBV24-1 with TRBJ2-1; no reliable D call. This CDR3 has 14 amino acids. CDR1 KGHDR and CDR2 SFDVKD come from the germline V gene. V lost 4 bases and J lost 0, with 6 bases in between. The CDR3 region has the DNA TGTGCCACCAGTGAGGGTAGCTCCTACAATGAGCAGTTCTTC. It codes for CATSEGSSYNEQFF.

V and J are TRBV6-1 and TRBJ2-3; 9 bases match TRBD1. Germline V lookup: CDR1 MNHNS, CDR2 SASEGT. This CDR3 comprises 15 residues. After removal of 2 bases from V and 4 bases from J, the junction contained 4 bases not matched to a gene. The CDR3 loop reads CASSERRQGADTQYF. The DNA of the CDR3 is TGTGCCAGCAGTGAAAGGAGACAGGGGGCAGATACGCAGTATTTT.

The genes are TRBV5-6 and TRBJ2-3, with TRBD2 matching 9 bases. V was clipped by 4 bases and J by 4 bases; unmatched bases: 4. CDR1 and CDR2 (germline): SGHDT, YYEEEE. The CDR3 sequence is 14 residues long. The CDR3 nucleotides are TGTGCCAGCAGCCCTAGCGGGACGGCAGATACGCAGTATTTT. As protein: CASSPSGTADTQYF.

The chain is built from TRBV5-1 and TRBJ2-6; 11 bases line up with TRBD2. The V gene end was trimmed by 4 bases and the J gene end by 4 bases; junction bases not matched to a gene: 4. Germline V gene lookup returns CDR1 SGHRS and CDR2 YFSETQ. The CDR3 is made up of 16 amino acids. The CDR3 protein is CASSILAGEGANVLTF. In DNA form, the CDR3 reads TGCGCCAGCAGCATACTAGCGGGAGAAGGGGCCAACGTCCTGACTTTC.

This clone was seen once. The rearrangement joins TRBV7-2 to TRBJ2-1, with a weak D call TRBD2 (6 bases). This CDR3 comprises 15 residues. V dropped 1 base and J dropped 3 bases, with 10 bases sitting between them. The germline gives CDR1 SGHTA, CDR2 FQGNSA. Here the CDR3 DNA reads TGTGCCAGCAGCTTAGATGCGGGACTCTACAATGAGCAGTTCTTC. Its translation is CASSLDAGLYNEQFF.

The chain uses TRBV29-1 and TRBJ1-3; D is perhaps TRBD1 (5 bases). The CDR3 spans 13 residues. The germline CDR1 and CDR2 sequences are SQVTM and ANQGSEA. Trimming took 8 bases from V and 4 from J, leaving 15 bases between them. CDR3 residues: CSTTEAGGNTIYF. CDR3 nucleotide sequence: TGCAGCACTACGGAGGCAGGGGGAAACACCATATATTTT.

This chain uses TRBV28 with TRBJ1-6; TRBD1 aligns across 7 bases. Germline V gives CDR1 MDHEN, CDR2 SYDVKM. The CDR3 is made up of 18 amino acids. J lost 8 bases, V lost 2 bases, and 15 bases had no gene match. The CDR3 bases are TGTGCCAGCAGTTTAAGCCCGGTGATGGGACAGTTAGATTCACCCCTCCACTTT. Amino acid sequence: CASSLSPVMGQLDSPLHF. The whole variable domain, filled in from reference TRBV28 and TRBJ1-6, reads DVKVTQSSRYLVKRTGEKVFLECVQDMDHENMFWYRQDPGLGLRLIYFSYDVKMKEKGDIPEGYSVSREKKERFSLILESASTNQTSMYLCASSLSPVMGQLDSPLHFGNGTRLTVT.

The chain joins TRBV6-2 or TRBV6-3 to TRBJ2-1, with 8 bases identical to TRBD2. Looked up from germline, CDR1 is MNHEY and CDR2 is SVGEGT. CDR3 length equals 14 residues. V dropped 2 bases and J dropped 7; count of bases not matched to a gene: 4. In nucleotides, the CDR3 is TGTGCCAGCAGTTACAGCGGGAGAGGTAATGAGCAGTTCTTC. Translating gives CASSYSGRGNEQFF.

The rearrangement links TRBV7-2 to TRBJ2-7; D possibly corresponds to TRBD1 (7 bases). CDR1 is SGHTA, CDR2 FQGNSA, per germline. The CDR3 is 16 amino acids. The V and J ends lost 5 bases and 9 bases respectively, with 26 bases between them. CDR3 sequence reads: CASSANPPGGNTVQYF. Written as DNA, the CDR3 is TGTGCCAGCAGCGCTAACCCCCCAGGGGGGAACACCGTGCAGTACTTC.

This clone was detected only once. The chain has TRBV19 and TRBJ2-3; D may be TRBD1 or TRBD2 (6 bases each). V lost 3 bases, J lost 10 bases, and 17 bases lay in between. Germline V lookup: CDR1 LNHDA, CDR2 SQIVND (reference sequence). The CDR3 has 14 residues. The CDR3 protein is CASSIGGRGGAQYF. The CDR3 DNA follows: TGTGCCAGTAGTATTGGGGGGCGAGGTGGGGCGCAGTATTTT.

The rearrangement uses TRBV5-4 and TRBJ2-3; TRBD2 matches at 9 bases. Losses at the gene ends were 3 bases for V and 0 bases for J; bases not matched to a gene: 5. Germline CDR1 is SGHNT and CDR2 is YYREEE (reference sequence). This CDR3 has 16 amino acids. CDR3 sequence: CASSYLAGTSTDTQYF. Here the CDR3 DNA reads TGTGCCAGCAGCTACCTAGCGGGGACTAGCACAGATACGCAGTATTTT.

In its sample, this clone was seen a few times. V and J are TRBV6-5 and TRBJ1-1, with D unclear. Per germline, CDR1 MNHEY and CDR2 SVGAGI. Deletions cut 0 bases from V and 8 bases from J, with 7 bases between. The CDR3 contains 12 residues. The CDR3 DNA is TGTGCCAGCAGTTACTCTGGGAAGGAAGCTTTCTTT. Residues: CASSYSGKEAFF.

This clone was counted between two and nine times. The CDR3 spells CASSPEGGEQYF. The DNA for the CDR3 is TGTGCCAGCAGCCCTGAGGGGGGCGAGCAGTACTTC. The chain recombines TRBV21-1 with TRBJ2-7. TRBV21-1 represents a pseudogene. This CDR3 is built from 12 residues.

The gene calls are TRBV5-1 and TRBJ2-7; 11 bases are shared with TRBD2. This CDR3 has 17 residues. The germline gives CDR1 SGHRS, CDR2 YFSETQ. J was trimmed by 7 bases and V by 3 bases; bases with no gene match: 15. DNA of the CDR3: TGCGCCAGCAGCTCGGGACAGATAGCGGGAGGGTCGGGAGAGCAGTACTTC. This codes for CASSSGQIAGGSGEQYF.

This clone was counted a few times. V gene TRBV4-2 combines with J gene TRBJ1-1, with D perhaps matching TRBD1 (5 bases). Trimming removed 0 bases from V and 1 base from J, with 12 bases in between. The CDR3 is 16 amino acids. From germline, CDR1 is LGHNA and CDR2 YNFKEQ. Written as DNA, the CDR3 is TGTGCCAGCAGCCAAGATTGGGCGGGGCAGAACACTGAAGCTTTCTTT. Translated: CASSQDWAGQNTEAFF.

The gene calls are TRBV7-6 and TRBJ1-2; 11 bases align to TRBD1. The CDR3 is 15 amino acids. The V segment lost 4 bases and the J segment 7 bases; nucleotides outside the gene matches: 8. Per the germline V gene, CDR1 is SGHVS and CDR2 is FNYEAQ. The CDR3 loop reads CASSSGQGANPGYTF. In DNA, the CDR3 is TGTGCCAGCAGCTCAGGACAGGGGGCGAACCCTGGCTACACCTTC.

The J gene is TRBJ1-5, the V gene TRBV2, with D tentatively TRBD1 (5 bases). Germline assignment: CDR1 SNHLY and CDR2 FYNNEI. V lost 8 bases and J 4 bases, leaving 12 bases between the germline ends. The CDR3 covers 13 residues. The CDR3 reads CASGQEGNQPQHF. CDR3 sequence (DNA): TGTGCCAGCGGGCAGGAGGGGAATCAGCCCCAGCATTTT. The variable domain in full, with the rest retrieved from reference TRBV2 and TRBJ1-5, is EPEVTQTPSHQVTQMGQEVILRCVPISNHLYFYWYRQILGQKVEFLVSFYNNEISEKSEIFDDQFSVERPDGSNFTLKIRSTKLEDSAMYFCASGQEGNQPQHFGDGTRLSIL.